This TCR beta chain was found in a study of OX40 agonist ivuxolimab in advanced cancers. Profiling relied on immunoSEQ multiplex PCR, and the TCRdb table lists in-frame clones only, not all of them. The sample includes around 100,000 clones, approximately 90% seen only once; the top ten take approximately 0.58%. Deletions cut 8 bases from V and 1 base from J, with 17 bases between. CDR1 and CDR2 from the germline V gene are SGHAT and FQNNGV. The CDR3 runs 15 residues. A single count supports this clone. The chain combines TRBV11-2 with TRBJ1-1; D may be TRBD1 (6 bases). Sequences were derived from CD4+ or CD8+ T cells sorted from blood, sampled in a trial of the OX40 agonist ivuxolimab. The TCR sequence derives from an adult with an advanced solid tumor such as melanoma, head and neck, liver or kidney cancer. The CDR3 loop is CASRSGDIKNTEAFF. The CDR3 DNA is TGTGCCAGCCGAAGTGGGGACATCAAGAACACTGAAGCTTTCTTT.